This entry describes one TCR beta chain. Its antigen is still unknown. This entry belongs to a study of shared clonotypes between healthy human individuals. Study-level points and caveats: At large depth, rarefaction still showed sorted-subset sequencing to be incomplete.

Per the original data handling: From ImmunoSEQ came sequences covering only the junction and carrying no quality scores, so filtering differed. TCRdb's copy holds only in-frame clones and misses some; the assay was immunoSEQ multiplex PCR. V and J calls and clone size are those listed in that table; D and trimming were worked out from the DNA. The data hold approximately 2.5 million clones, with 93% observed a single time. The receptor's source is a man aged 18 to 29 in good health. Some clones in this sample may be carry-over from other donors' samples. The sample was naive CD4+ T cells from PBMCs. The subset here: CD45RA+ positively selected.

CDR3 protein: CASGGGGEAFF. In DNA, the CDR3 is TGTGCCAGCGGTGGCGGAGGCGAAGCTTTCTTT. The V call is TRBV2, the J call TRBJ1-1, with D unresolved. The germline gives CDR1 SNHLY, CDR2 FYNNEI. V lost 8 bases and J 8 bases, leaving 12 bases between the germline ends. This CDR3 region has 11 residues.